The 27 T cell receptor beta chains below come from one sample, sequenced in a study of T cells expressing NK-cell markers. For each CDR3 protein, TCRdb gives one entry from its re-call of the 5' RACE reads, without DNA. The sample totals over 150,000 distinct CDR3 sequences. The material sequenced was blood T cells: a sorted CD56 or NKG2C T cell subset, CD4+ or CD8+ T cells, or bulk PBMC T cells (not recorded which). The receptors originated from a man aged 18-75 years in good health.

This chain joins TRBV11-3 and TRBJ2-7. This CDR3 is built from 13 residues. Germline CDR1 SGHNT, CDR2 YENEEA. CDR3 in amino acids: CASSLDLSGEQYF.

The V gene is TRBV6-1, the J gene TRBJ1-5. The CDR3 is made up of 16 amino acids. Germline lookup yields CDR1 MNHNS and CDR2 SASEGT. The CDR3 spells CASSPSLGAGNQPQHF.

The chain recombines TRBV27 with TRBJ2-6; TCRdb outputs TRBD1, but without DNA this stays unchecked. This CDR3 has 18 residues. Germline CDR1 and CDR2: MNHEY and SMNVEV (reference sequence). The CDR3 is CASSPRGGGISGANVLTF.

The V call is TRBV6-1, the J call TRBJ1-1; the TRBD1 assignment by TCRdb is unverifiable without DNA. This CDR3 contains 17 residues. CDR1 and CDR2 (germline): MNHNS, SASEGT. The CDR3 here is CASSATPLGGGFPEAFF.

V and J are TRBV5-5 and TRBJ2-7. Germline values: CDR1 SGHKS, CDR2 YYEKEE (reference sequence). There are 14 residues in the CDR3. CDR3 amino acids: CASSLATGSYEQYF.

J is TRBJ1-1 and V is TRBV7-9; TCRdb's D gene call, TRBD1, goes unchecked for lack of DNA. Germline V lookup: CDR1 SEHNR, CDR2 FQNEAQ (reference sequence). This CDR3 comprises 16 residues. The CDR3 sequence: CASSPRDSSQTLRAFF.

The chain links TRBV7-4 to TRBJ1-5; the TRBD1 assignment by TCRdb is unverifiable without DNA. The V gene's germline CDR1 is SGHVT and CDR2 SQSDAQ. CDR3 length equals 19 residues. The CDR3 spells CASRHTPKTEDGPYQPQHF.

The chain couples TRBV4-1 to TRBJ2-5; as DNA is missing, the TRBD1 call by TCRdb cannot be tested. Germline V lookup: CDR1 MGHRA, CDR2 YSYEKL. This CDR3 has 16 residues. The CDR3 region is CASSQVLGTGEETQYF.

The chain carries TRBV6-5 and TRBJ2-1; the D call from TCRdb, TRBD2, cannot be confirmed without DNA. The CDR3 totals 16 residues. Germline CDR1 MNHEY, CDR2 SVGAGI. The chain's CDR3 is CASSTLAGGPHNEQFF.

The chain's CDR3 is CASSVDAGKHNEQFF. This chain joins TRBV9 and TRBJ2-1; TCRdb lists TRBD1, though no DNA is available to test this call. Germline loops: CDR1 SGDLS, CDR2 YYNGEE. The CDR3 contains 15 residues.

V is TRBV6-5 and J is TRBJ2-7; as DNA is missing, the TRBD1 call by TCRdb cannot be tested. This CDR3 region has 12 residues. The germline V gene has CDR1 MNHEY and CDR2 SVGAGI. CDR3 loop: CASSLHRGEKYF.

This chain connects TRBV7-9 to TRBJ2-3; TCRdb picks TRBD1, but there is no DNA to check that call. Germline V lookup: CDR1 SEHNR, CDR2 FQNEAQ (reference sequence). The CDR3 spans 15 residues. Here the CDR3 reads CASSYTGGGSDTQYF.

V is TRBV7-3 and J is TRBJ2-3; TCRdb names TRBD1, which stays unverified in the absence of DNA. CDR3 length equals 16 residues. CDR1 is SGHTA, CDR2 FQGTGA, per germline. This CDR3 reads CASSLKWAGSTDTQYF.

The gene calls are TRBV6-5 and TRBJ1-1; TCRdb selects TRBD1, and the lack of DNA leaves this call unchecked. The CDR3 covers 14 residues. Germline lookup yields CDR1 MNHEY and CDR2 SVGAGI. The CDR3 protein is CASSYGTGDTEAFF.

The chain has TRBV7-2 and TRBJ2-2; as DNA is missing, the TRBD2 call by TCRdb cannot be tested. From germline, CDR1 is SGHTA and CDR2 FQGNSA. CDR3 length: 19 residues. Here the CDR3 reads CASSLSDPYREGSTGELFF. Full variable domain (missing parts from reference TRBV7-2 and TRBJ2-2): GAGVSQSPSNKVTEKGKDVELRCDPISGHTALYWYRQSLGQGLEFLIYFQGNSAPDKSGLPSDRFSAERTGGSVSTLTIQRTQQEDSAVYLCASSLSDPYREGSTGELFFGEGSRLTVL.

CDR3 protein: CASSLGTGEVFQPQHF. This chain uses TRBV5-1 with TRBJ1-5; no DNA is available, so the TRBD1 call from TCRdb remains unchecked. CDR1 is SGHRS and CDR2 is YFSETQ in the germline V gene. CDR3 size: 16 residues.

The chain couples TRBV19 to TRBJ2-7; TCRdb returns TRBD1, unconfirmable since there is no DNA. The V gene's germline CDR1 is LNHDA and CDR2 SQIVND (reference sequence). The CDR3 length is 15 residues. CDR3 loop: CASSIGGGPTYEQYF. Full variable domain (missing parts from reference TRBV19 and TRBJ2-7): DGGITQSPKYLFRKEGQNVTLSCEQNLNHDAMYWYRQDPGQGLRLIYYSQIVNDFQKGDIAEGYSVSREKKESFPLTVTSAQKNPTAFYLCASSIGGGPTYEQYFGPGTRLTVT.

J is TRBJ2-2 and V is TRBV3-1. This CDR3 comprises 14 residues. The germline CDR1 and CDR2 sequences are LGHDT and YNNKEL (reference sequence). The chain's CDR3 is CASRPRTIDGELFF.

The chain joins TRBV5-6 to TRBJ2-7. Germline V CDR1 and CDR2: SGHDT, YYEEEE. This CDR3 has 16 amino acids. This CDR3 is CASSLEGFGSFYEQYF.

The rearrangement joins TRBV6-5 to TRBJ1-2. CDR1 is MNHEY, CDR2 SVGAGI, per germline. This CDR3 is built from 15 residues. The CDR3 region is CASSYGLSTNYGYTF.

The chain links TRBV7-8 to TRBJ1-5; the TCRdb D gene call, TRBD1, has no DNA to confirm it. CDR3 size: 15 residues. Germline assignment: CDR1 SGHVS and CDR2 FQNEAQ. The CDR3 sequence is CASSLQGQGNQPQHF.

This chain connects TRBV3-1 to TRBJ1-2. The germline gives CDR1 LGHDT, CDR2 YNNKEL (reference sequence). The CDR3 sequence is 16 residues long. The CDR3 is CASSQDGLIHNYGYTF.

CDR3 in amino acids: CSVGGLHSYEQYF. V usage is TRBV29-1 and J usage is TRBJ2-7; TCRdb reports TRBD2, a call that lacks DNA to check it against. CDR1 SQVTM and CDR2 ANQGSEA come from the germline V gene. This CDR3 has 13 residues.

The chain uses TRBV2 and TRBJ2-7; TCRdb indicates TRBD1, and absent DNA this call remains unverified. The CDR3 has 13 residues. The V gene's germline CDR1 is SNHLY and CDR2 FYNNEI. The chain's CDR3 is CASRQGPTYEQYF.

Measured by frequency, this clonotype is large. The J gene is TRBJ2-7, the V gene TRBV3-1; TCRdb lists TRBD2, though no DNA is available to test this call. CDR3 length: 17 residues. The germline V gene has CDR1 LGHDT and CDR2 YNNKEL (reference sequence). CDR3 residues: CASSQDSRGTGAYEQYF.

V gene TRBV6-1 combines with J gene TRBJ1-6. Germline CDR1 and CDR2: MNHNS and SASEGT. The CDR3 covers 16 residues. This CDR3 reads CASSELTGAYNSPLHF.

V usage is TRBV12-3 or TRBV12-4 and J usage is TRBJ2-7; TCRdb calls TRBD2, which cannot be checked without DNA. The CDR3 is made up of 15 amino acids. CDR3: CASRSFGVRAYEQYF.